This T cell receptor (beta chain) comes out of a study of blood T cell repertoires in COVID-19. Study details: The United States, Italy and Spain supplied acute and convalescent COVID-19 samples.

Original handling: Reference gene primer amplification yielded estimated nucleated cell counts. Only in-frame clones appear in the TCRdb table, and some are missing; sequencing was by immunoSEQ multiplex PCR. V, J and clone size reflect that table, while D and trimming were determined from the DNA. The sample includes 200,000 to 250,000 clones, about 83% seen only once; the top ten take approximately 2.9%. Unmatched junction bases numbered 4, after V lost 3 bases and J lost 5 bases. The germline gives CDR1 LNHDA, CDR2 SQIVND (reference sequence). This CDR3 is 15 amino acids long. This TCR was sampled from a man aged 50 to 59 with active or convalescent COVID-19. V usage is TRBV19 and J usage is TRBJ2-1, with TRBD2 matching over 10 bases. The sequenced sample consisted of peripheral blood. For the CDR3, the DNA is TGTGCCAGTAGTATTAGTAGCGGGGGGCACAATGAGCAGTTCTTC. Protein product: CASSISSGGHNEQFF.